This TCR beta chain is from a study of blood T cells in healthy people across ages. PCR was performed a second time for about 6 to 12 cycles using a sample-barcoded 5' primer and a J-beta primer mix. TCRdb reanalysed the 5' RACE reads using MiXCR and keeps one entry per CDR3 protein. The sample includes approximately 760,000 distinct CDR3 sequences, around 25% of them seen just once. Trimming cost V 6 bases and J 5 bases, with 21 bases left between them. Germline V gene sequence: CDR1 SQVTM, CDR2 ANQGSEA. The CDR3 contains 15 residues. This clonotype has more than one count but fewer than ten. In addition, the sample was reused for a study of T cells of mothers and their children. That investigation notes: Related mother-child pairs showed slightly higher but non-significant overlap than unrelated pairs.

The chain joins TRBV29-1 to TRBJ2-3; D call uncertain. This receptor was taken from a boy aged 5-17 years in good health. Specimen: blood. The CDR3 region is CSVAPLQVGIDTQYF. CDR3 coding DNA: TGCAGCGTCGCACCCCTGCAGGTGGGGATAGATACGCAGTATTTT.